These T cell receptor beta chains were read from a single sample in a study of cytomegalovirus exposure and HLA in healthy donors. Profiling relied on immunoSEQ multiplex PCR, and the TCRdb table lists in-frame clones only, not all of them. The table has tens of thousands of clones, about 78% seen once. The material sequenced was PBMCs. These receptors were obtained from a woman between 40 and 55 years old in good health and CMV-seropositive. CDR3s include the opening cysteine and the closing phenylalanine or tryptophan. A D gene is named only where the DNA matches it firmly. Clone sizes are given selectively: once, few, many, or a class where the clone is expanded.

CDR3aa: CSVVLFQTGNYGYTF
CDR3nt: TGCAGCGTTGTCCTTTTTCAAACAGGGAACTATGGCTACACCTTC
j_gene: TRBJ1-2
v_gene: TRBV29-1
d_gene: .
abundance: .

CDR3aa: CASSLAGETVGTQYF
CDR3nt: TGCGCCAGCAGCTTGGCAGGTGAAACGGTGGGGACCCAGTACTTC
j_gene: TRBJ2-5
v_gene: TRBV5-1
d_gene: .
abundance: .

CDR3aa: CASSLDRDWNYGYTF
CDR3nt: TGTGCCAGCAGTTTAGACAGGGATTGGAACTATGGCTACACCTTC
j_gene: TRBJ1-2
v_gene: TRBV27
d_gene: TRBD1
abundance: .

CDR3aa: CASSATGAGANVLTF
CDR3nt: TGTGCCAGCAGTGCAACAGGGGCTGGGGCCAACGTCCTGACTTTC
j_gene: TRBJ2-6
v_gene: TRBV6-1
d_gene: TRBD1
abundance: .

CDR3aa: CASRPQGDGYTF
CDR3nt: TGTGCCAGCAGGCCACAGGGGGATGGCTACACCTTC
j_gene: TRBJ1-2
v_gene: TRBV6-5
d_gene: TRBD1
abundance: .

CDR3aa: CAIKGQGTSTDTQYF
CDR3nt: TGTGCCATCAAGGGACAGGGGACAAGCACAGATACGCAGTATTTT
j_gene: TRBJ2-3
v_gene: TRBV10-3
d_gene: TRBD1
abundance: .

CDR3aa: CASSGGGTETQYF
CDR3nt: TGTGCCAGCAGTGGGGGGGGGACAGAGACCCAGTACTTC
j_gene: TRBJ2-5
v_gene: TRBV25-1
d_gene: TRBD2
abundance: .

CDR3aa: CASSSTGDGGNTIYF
CDR3nt: TGTGCCAGTAGTAGCACAGGCGACGGTGGAAACACCATATATTTT
j_gene: TRBJ1-3
v_gene: TRBV19
d_gene: .
abundance: .

CDR3aa: CAQIQGGETQYF
CDR3nt: TGTGCCCAAATTCAGGGTGGGGAGACCCAGTACTTC
j_gene: TRBJ2-5
v_gene: TRBV19
d_gene: .
abundance: once

CDR3aa: CASSGKPGQGINQPQHF
CDR3nt: TGTGCCAGCAGTGGAAAACCGGGACAGGGCATAAATCAGCCCCAGCATTTT
j_gene: TRBJ1-5
v_gene: TRBV27
d_gene: TRBD1
abundance: few

CDR3aa: CASSPGQRSGANVLTF
CDR3nt: TGTGCCAGCAGCCCAGGACAGCGATCCGGGGCCAACGTCCTGACTTTC
j_gene: TRBJ2-6
v_gene: TRBV5-4
d_gene: .
abundance: many

CDR3aa: CASTSQDRYTEKLFF
CDR3nt: TGTGCCAGCACCTCCCAGGACAGGTATACCGAAAAACTGTTTTTT
j_gene: TRBJ1-4
v_gene: TRBV5-6
d_gene: TRBD1
abundance: few

CDR3aa: CATRQGTDTQYF
CDR3nt: TGTGCCACCAGACAGGGGACAGATACGCAGTATTTT
j_gene: TRBJ2-3
v_gene: TRBV2
d_gene: TRBD1
abundance: .

CDR3aa: CASSLTLLEGSYNEQFF
CDR3nt: TGTGCCAGCAGTTTGACTCTCTTAGAAGGTTCCTACAATGAGCAGTTCTTC
j_gene: TRBJ2-1
v_gene: TRBV27
d_gene: .
abundance: .

CDR3aa: CASSPGTYNEQFF
CDR3nt: TGTGCCAGCAGCCCCGGGACCTACAATGAGCAGTTCTTC
j_gene: TRBJ2-1
v_gene: TRBV27
d_gene: .
abundance: .

CDR3aa: CAVTGINQPQHF
CDR3nt: TGTGCCGTAACAGGGATCAATCAGCCCCAGCATTTT
j_gene: TRBJ1-5
v_gene: TRBV19
d_gene: .
abundance: .

CDR3aa: CASSTTESYSPLHF
CDR3nt: TGTGCCAGCAGCACCACCGAGAGTTATTCACCCCTCCACTTT
j_gene: TRBJ1-6
v_gene: TRBV7-9
d_gene: .
abundance: few

CDR3aa: CAWSVRFNEKLFF
CDR3nt: TGTGCCTGGAGTGTACGGTTTAATGAAAAACTGTTTTTT
j_gene: TRBJ1-4
v_gene: TRBV30
d_gene: .
abundance: .

CDR3aa: CASTPGQEYKQYF
CDR3nt: TGTGCTAGTACACCGGGACAGGAGTACAAGCAGTACTTC
j_gene: TRBJ2-7
v_gene: TRBV12-5
d_gene: TRBD1
abundance: .

CDR3aa: CASSLDRRSEVETQYF
CDR3nt: TGCGCCAGCAGCTTGGATCGGCGGTCTGAGGTAGAGACCCAGTACTTC
j_gene: TRBJ2-5
v_gene: TRBV5-1
d_gene: .
abundance: .

CDR3aa: CASSFVPSGVSEQYF
CDR3nt: TGTGCCAGCAGCTTCGTCCCTAGCGGGGTTTCCGAGCAGTACTTC
j_gene: TRBJ2-7
v_gene: TRBV5-4
d_gene: TRBD2
abundance: .

CDR3aa: CATSSRQGGGGNTIYF
CDR3nt: TGTGCCACCAGCTCACGACAGGGGGGAGGTGGAAACACCATATATTTT
j_gene: TRBJ1-3
v_gene: TRBV15
d_gene: TRBD1
abundance: .

CDR3aa: CASGSGQTARQPQHF
CDR3nt: TGTGCTAGTGGCTCGGGACAAACGGCACGCCAGCCCCAGCATTTT
j_gene: TRBJ1-5
v_gene: TRBV12-5
d_gene: .
abundance: .

CDR3aa: CASSYSGLVRGSEAFF
CDR3nt: TGTGCCAGCAGTTACTCAGGTCTAGTTCGGGGATCTGAAGCTTTCTTT
j_gene: TRBJ1-1
v_gene: TRBV6-5
d_gene: .
abundance: .

CDR3aa: CASSQDPYTEAFF
CDR3nt: TGTGCCAGCAGCCAAGATCCGTACACTGAAGCTTTCTTT
j_gene: TRBJ1-1
v_gene: TRBV14
d_gene: .
abundance: .

CDR3aa: CASRLGQGRVQTQYF
CDR3nt: TGCGCCAGCAGGCTGGGACAGGGGCGTGTGCAGACCCAGTACTTC
j_gene: TRBJ2-5
v_gene: TRBV5-1
d_gene: TRBD1
abundance: .

CDR3aa: CASSLQGQGVAYEQYF
CDR3nt: TGTGCCAGCAGCCTACAAGGACAGGGGGTGGCTTACGAGCAGTACTTC
j_gene: TRBJ2-7
v_gene: TRBV5-6
d_gene: TRBD1
abundance: .

CDR3aa: CASSGLAGGETQYF
CDR3nt: TGTGCCAGCAGTGGTCTAGCCGGTGGAGAGACCCAGTACTTC
j_gene: TRBJ2-5
v_gene: TRBV2
d_gene: .
abundance: .

CDR3aa: CASSLGPGQGNEQYF
CDR3nt: TGCGCCAGCAGCTTGGGACCGGGACAGGGGAACGAGCAGTACTTC
j_gene: TRBJ2-7
v_gene: TRBV5-1
d_gene: TRBD1
abundance: .

CDR3aa: CASCPGQGRETQYF
CDR3nt: TGTGCCAGCTGTCCGGGACAGGGCCGAGAGACCCAGTACTTC
j_gene: TRBJ2-5
v_gene: TRBV25-1
d_gene: TRBD1
abundance: .

CDR3aa: CAIRGLGGNTEAFF
CDR3nt: TGTGCCATCAGGGGGCTCGGGGGGAACACTGAAGCTTTCTTT
j_gene: TRBJ1-1
v_gene: TRBV10-3
d_gene: .
abundance: .

CDR3aa: CASANGEVSYNEQFF
CDR3nt: TGCGCCAGCGCCAATGGGGAGGTCTCCTACAATGAGCAGTTCTTC
j_gene: TRBJ2-1
v_gene: TRBV5-1
d_gene: .
abundance: .

CDR3aa: CASSQGAGRYEQYF
CDR3nt: TGCGCCAGCAGCCAAGGGGCAGGGCGCTACGAGCAGTACTTC
j_gene: TRBJ2-7
v_gene: TRBV4-1
d_gene: .
abundance: few

CDR3aa: CASSYLNEKLFF
CDR3nt: TGTGCCAGCAGTTACCTGAATGAAAAACTGTTTTTT
j_gene: TRBJ1-4
v_gene: TRBV6-6
d_gene: .
abundance: .

CDR3aa: CASSQGGTGGIYGYTF
CDR3nt: TGCGCCAGCAGCCAAGGGGGGACAGGGGGCATCTATGGCTACACCTTC
j_gene: TRBJ1-2
v_gene: TRBV4-1
d_gene: TRBD1
abundance: .

CDR3aa: CASSQGQSYEQYF
CDR3nt: TGTGCCAGCAGTCAGGGACAGTCATACGAGCAGTACTTC
j_gene: TRBJ2-7
v_gene: TRBV6-5
d_gene: TRBD1
abundance: .

CDR3aa: CASSEMGLAGSAYNEQFF
CDR3nt: TGTGCCAGCAGTGAAATGGGACTAGCGGGGAGCGCCTACAATGAGCAGTTCTTC
j_gene: TRBJ2-1
v_gene: TRBV2
d_gene: TRBD2
abundance: few